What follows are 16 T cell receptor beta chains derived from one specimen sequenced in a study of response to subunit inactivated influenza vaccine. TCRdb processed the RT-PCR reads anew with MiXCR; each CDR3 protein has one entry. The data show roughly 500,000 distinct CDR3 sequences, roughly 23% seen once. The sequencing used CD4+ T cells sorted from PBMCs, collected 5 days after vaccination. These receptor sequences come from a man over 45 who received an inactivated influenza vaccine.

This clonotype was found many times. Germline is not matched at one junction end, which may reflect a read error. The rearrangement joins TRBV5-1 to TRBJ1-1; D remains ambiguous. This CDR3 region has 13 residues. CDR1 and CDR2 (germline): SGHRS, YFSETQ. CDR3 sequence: CASSLDRNTEAFF. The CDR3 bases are TGTGCCAGCAGCTTAGACCGAAACACTGAAGCTTTCTTT.

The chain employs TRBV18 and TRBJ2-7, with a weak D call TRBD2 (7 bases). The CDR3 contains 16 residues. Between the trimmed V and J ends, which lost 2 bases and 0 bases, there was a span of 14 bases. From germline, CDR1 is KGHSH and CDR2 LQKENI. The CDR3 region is CASSPGGASHSYEQYF. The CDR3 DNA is TGTGCCAGCTCACCAGGGGGGGCTTCCCACTCCTACGAGCAGTACTTC. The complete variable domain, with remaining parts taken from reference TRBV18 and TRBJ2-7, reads NAGVMQNPRHLVRRRGQEARLRCSPMKGHSHVYWYRQLPEEGLKFMVYLQKENIIDESGMPKERFSAEFPKEGPSILRIQQVVRGDSAAYFCASSPGGASHSYEQYFGPGTRLTVT.

This chain's CDR3 is CASSYSDGWETQYF. The DNA of the CDR3 is TGTGCCAGCAGTTACTCCGACGGGTGGGAGACCCAGTACTTC. The V call is TRBV6-5, the J call TRBJ2-5; D is ambiguous. V lost 0 bases to trimming and J lost 5 bases, with 10 bases between them. The germline gives CDR1 MNHEY, CDR2 SVGAGI. The CDR3 runs 14 residues.

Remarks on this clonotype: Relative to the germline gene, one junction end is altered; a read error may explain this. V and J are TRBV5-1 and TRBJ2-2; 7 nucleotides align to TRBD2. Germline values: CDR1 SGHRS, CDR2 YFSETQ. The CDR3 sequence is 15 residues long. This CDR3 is CASSSSGVNAGELFF. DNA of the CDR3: TGCGCCAGCAGTTCTAGCGGAGTGAACGCCGGGGAGCTGTTTTTT.

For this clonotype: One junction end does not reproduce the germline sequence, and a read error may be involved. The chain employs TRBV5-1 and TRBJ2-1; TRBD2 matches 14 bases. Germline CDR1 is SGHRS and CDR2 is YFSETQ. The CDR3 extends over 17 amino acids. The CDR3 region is CASSPGTSGGTYKEQFF. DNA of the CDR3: TGCGCCAGCAGCCCCGGGACTAGCGGGGGAACCTACAAAGAGCAGTTCTTC.

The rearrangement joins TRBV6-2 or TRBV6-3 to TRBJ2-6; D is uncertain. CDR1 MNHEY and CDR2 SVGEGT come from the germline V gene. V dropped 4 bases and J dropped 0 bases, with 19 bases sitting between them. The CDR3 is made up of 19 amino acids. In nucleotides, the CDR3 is TGTGCCAGCAGTTGGACGCTTCGGAACCTACGCTCTGGGGCCAACGTCCTGACTTTC. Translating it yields CASSWTLRNLRSGANVLTF.

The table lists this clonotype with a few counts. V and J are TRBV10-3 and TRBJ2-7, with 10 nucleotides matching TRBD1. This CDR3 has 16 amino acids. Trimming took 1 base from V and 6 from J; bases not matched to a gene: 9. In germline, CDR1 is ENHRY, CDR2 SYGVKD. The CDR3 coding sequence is TGTGCCATCAGTGAGTTTCATGGGACAGGGGCCAGCGAGCAGTACTTC. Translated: CAISEFHGTGASEQYF.

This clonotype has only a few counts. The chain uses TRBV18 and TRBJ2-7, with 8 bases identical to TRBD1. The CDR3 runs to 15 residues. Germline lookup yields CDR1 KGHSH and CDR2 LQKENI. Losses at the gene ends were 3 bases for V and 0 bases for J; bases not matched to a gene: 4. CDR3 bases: TGTGCCAGCTCACCGCCGACAGGGGCCTCCTACGAGCAGTACTTC. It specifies CASSPPTGASYEQYF.

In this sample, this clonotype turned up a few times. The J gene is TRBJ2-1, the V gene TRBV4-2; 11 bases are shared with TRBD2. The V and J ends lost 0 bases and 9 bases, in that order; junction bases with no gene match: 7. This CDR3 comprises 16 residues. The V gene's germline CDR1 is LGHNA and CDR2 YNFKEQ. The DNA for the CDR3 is TGTGCCAGCAGCCAAGAGAGTAGCGGGGGGGCCGGTGAGCAGTTCTTC. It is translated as CASSQESSGGAGEQFF.

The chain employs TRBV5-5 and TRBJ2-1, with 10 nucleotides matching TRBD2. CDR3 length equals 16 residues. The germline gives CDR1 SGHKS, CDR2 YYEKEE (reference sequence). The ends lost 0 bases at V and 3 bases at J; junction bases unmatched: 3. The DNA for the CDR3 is TGTGCCAGCAGCTTGGGCGAGCGGGGGGGCTACAATGAGCAGTTCTTC. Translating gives CASSLGERGGYNEQFF.

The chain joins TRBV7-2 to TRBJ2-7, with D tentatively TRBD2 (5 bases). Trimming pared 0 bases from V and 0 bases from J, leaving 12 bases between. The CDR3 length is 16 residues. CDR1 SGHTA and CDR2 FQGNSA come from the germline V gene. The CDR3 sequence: CASSLAEVEYSYEQYF. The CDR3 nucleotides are TGTGCCAGCAGCTTAGCGGAGGTAGAGTACTCCTACGAGCAGTACTTC.

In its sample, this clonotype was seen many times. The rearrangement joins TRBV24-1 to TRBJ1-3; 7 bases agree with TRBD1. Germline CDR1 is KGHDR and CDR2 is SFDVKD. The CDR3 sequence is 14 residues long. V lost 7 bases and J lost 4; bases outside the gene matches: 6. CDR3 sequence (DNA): TGTGCCACCAGAAAACAGGGGTCCGGAAACACCATATATTTT. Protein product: CATRKQGSGNTIYF.

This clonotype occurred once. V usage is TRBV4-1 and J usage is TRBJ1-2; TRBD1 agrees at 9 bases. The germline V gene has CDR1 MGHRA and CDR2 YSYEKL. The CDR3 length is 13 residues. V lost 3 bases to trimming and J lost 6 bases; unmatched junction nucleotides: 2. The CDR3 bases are TGCGCCAGCAGCCAGAGGGACAGGGATGGCTACACCTTC. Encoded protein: CASSQRDRDGYTF.

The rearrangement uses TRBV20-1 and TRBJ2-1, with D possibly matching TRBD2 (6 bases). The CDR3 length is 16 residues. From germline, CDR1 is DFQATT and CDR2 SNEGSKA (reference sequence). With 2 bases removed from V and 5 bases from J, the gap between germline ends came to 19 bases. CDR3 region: CSARPFMREAHNEQFF. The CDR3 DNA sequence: TGCAGTGCTAGACCCTTTATGAGGGAGGCTCACAATGAGCAGTTCTTC.

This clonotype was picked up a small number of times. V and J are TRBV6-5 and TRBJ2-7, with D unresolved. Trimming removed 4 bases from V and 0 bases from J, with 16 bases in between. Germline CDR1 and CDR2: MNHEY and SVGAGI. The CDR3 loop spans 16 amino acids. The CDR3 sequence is CASSFGRDTGSYEQYF. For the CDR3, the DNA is TGTGCCAGCAGTTTTGGCAGAGACACTGGCTCCTACGAGCAGTACTTC.

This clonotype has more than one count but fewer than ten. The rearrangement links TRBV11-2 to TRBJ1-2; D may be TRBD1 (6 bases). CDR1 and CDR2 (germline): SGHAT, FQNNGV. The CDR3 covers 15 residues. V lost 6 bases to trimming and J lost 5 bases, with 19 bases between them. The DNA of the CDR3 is TGTGCCAGCAGTTCCCTACAGGGTAGAGGGTATGGCTACACCTTC. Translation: CASSSLQGRGYGYTF.